Following are 5 T cell receptor beta chains from one sample sequenced in a study of cytomegalovirus exposure and HLA in healthy donors. TCRdb's copy holds only in-frame clones and misses some; the assay was immunoSEQ multiplex PCR. The repertoire consists of some 200,000 clones, with about 89% occurring once and the leading ten covering more than 5.5%. The sample consisted of PBMCs. Source of these receptors: a man younger than 45 in good health and CMV-seropositive.

The J gene is TRBJ2-1, the V gene TRBV27, with 13 bases lining up with TRBD2. The V gene end was trimmed by 6 bases and the J gene end by 8 bases; junction bases not matched to a gene: 4. Per germline, CDR1 MNHEY and CDR2 SMNVEV (reference sequence). The CDR3 is 14 residues long. CDR3 bases: TGTGCCAGCAGAACGGGACTAGCGGGGTATGAGCAGTTCTTC. Protein product: CASRTGLAGYEQFF.

The chain combines TRBV18 with TRBJ1-1, with D perhaps matching TRBD1 (5 bases). The CDR3 runs to 13 residues. Germline V lookup: CDR1 KGHSH, CDR2 LQKENI. Trimming stripped 4 bases from V and 3 bases from J, with 9 bases between. The CDR3 is CASSRGRDTEAFF. The CDR3 region has the DNA TGTGCCAGCTCACGGGGACGAGACACTGAAGCTTTCTTT.

The chain is built from TRBV19 and TRBJ1-5; 8 bases agree with TRBD1. Germline V gene lookup returns CDR1 LNHDA and CDR2 SQIVND (reference sequence). The CDR3 runs to 15 residues. After removal of 6 bases from V and 5 bases from J, the junction contained 9 bases not matched to a gene. The CDR3 sequence is CASRPGTGHDQPQHF. CDR3 nucleotide sequence: TGTGCCAGTAGGCCGGGGACAGGCCACGATCAGCCCCAGCATTTT.

The chain recombines TRBV7-3 with TRBJ2-1; D gene uncertain. CDR1 and CDR2 (germline): SGHTA, FQGTGA. With 2 bases removed from V and 6 bases from J, the gap between germline ends came to 8 bases. The length of the CDR3 is 13 residues. The CDR3 DNA sequence: TGTGCCAGCAGCTTAGAGCGTTCCAATGAGCAGTTCTTC. It codes for CASSLERSNEQFF.

This chain links TRBV12-5 with TRBJ2-5; 8 bases map to TRBD1. The CDR3 extends over 14 amino acids. V trimming: 4 bases; J trimming: 4 bases; junction bases outside the gene matches: 5. Germline-derived CDR1 and CDR2 are LGHNT and FRNRAP. This CDR3 reads CASGWDRPSETQYF. The CDR3 DNA sequence: TGTGCTAGTGGTTGGGACAGGCCATCAGAGACCCAGTACTTC.